This T cell receptor beta chain was sequenced in a study of brain metastases from non-small cell lung cancer. Study outcomes and limitations: Paired brain metastases and primary tumors largely shared TCR repertoires. In approximately 60% of brain metastases, T-cell clones were expanded compared with matched primary tumors. T-cell infiltration was lower in brain metastases than primaries (P < 0.001).

Sample share makes this clone large. What it binds is unknown. Other nucleotide sequences in the sample specify the same CDR3. Sequencing used immunoSEQ multiplex PCR; TCRdb keeps in-frame clones, though not all of them. This repertoire shows approximately 2,500 clones, about 80% found once; its top ten account for around a tenth. Trimming stripped 2 bases from V and 4 bases from J, with 20 bases between. CDR3 length: 17 amino acids. Per germline, CDR1 MNHEY and CDR2 SMNVEV (reference sequence). The clonotype was recovered from a donor aged 40 or over with non-small cell lung cancer. The sample taken for sequencing was primary lung tumor tissue. V usage is TRBV27 and J usage is TRBJ2-5; TRBD2 is a possible D gene (6 bases). CDR3 coding DNA: TGTGCCAGCAGTTTACTAGCCTCGGGTGGAGGGGCAGAGACCCAGTACTTC. Protein: CASSLLASGGGAETQYF.